This T cell receptor (beta chain) stems from a study of blood T cell repertoires in COVID-19. In the study's own analysis: It was from reference gene primer amplification that nucleated cell counts were estimated. Profiling relied on immunoSEQ multiplex PCR, and the TCRdb table lists in-frame clones only, not all of them. The V and J calls and clone size come from that table; D and trimming were worked out from the DNA. The sample yields 80,000 to 130,000 clones, 80% to 90% seen once. This receptor was obtained from a woman aged 45 to 65 who had recovered from COVID-19. What was sequenced was PBMCs or T cells enriched from blood (not recorded which).

CDR3 protein: CASSYLSSGRAEQFF. CDR3 nucleotide sequence: TGTGCCAGCAGTTACCTGTCTAGCGGGAGGGCCGAGCAGTTCTTC. J is TRBJ2-1 and V is TRBV6-5, with 12 bases identical to TRBD2. The V gene's germline CDR1 is MNHEY and CDR2 SVGAGI. This CDR3 is built from 15 residues. V shed 2 bases and J 10 bases; nucleotides not matched to a gene: 6.